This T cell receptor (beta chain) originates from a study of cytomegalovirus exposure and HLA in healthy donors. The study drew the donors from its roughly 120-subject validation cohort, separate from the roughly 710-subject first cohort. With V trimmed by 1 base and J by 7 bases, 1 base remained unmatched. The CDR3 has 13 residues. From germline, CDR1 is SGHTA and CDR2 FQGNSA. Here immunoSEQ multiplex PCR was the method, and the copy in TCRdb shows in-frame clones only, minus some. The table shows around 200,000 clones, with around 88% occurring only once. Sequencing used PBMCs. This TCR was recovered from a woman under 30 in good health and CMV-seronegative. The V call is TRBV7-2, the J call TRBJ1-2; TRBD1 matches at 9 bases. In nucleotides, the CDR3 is TGTGCCAGCAGCTTAGGGACAGGGGCTGGCTACACCTTC. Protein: CASSLGTGAGYTF.